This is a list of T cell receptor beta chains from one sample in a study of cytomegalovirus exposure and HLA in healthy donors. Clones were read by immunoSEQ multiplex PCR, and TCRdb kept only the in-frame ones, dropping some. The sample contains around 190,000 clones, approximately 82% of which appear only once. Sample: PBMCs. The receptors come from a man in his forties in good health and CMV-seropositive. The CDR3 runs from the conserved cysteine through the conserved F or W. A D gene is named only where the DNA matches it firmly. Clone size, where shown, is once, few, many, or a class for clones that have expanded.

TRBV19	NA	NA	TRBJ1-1	TGTGCCAGTAGTTTCGTTGGGGGGGCAACTGAAGCTTTCTTT	CASSFVGGATEAFF
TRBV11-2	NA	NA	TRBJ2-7	TGTGCCAGCAGCCGGGGGGCCTCGGTGAGATACGAGCAGTACTTC	CASSRGASVRYEQYF
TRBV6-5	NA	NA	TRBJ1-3	TGTGCCAGCAAGAACAGGGTGTCTGGAAACACCATATATTTT	CASKNRVSGNTIYF
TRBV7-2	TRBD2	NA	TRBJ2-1	TGTGCCAGCAGCTTAGTGGCTAGCGGATACAATGAGCAGTTCTTC	CASSLVASGYNEQFF
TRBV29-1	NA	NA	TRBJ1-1	TGCAGCGTTGTAGCGGGGGTGAACACTGAAGCTTTCTTT	CSVVAGVNTEAFF
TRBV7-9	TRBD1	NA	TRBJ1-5	TGTTCCAGCAGCTTAGGGGCCAGGGGGTCGTATAGCAATCAGCCCCAGCATTTT	CSSSLGARGSYSNQPQHF
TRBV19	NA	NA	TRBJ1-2	TGTGCCAGTAGTATCGGGGTAGACTATGGCTACACCTTC	CASSIGVDYGYTF
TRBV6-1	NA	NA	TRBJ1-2	TGTGCCAGCAGTGAAGGGGGAGGGGACTATGGCTACACCTTC	CASSEGGGDYGYTF
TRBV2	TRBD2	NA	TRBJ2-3	TGTGCCAGCAGTCCCCTAGCGGGAGAGGGCACAGATACGCAGTATTTT	CASSPLAGEGTDTQYF
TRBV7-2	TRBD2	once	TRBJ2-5	TGTGCCAGCAGCTTAAGGAGCGGGAGGAGGCAAGAGACCCAGTACTTC	CASSLRSGRRQETQYF
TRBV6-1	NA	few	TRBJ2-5	TGTGCCACCCAGGGACTGTCGGAAGAGACCCAGTACTTC	CATQGLSEETQYF
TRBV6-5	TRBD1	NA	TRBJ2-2	TGTGCCAGCAGTTACTCCCCAGGGGGGAACACCGGGGAGCTGTTTTTT	CASSYSPGGNTGELFF
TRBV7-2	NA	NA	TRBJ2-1	TGTGCCAGCAGCTTACATCGGGGAAATTTCAATGAGCAGTTCTTC	CASSLHRGNFNEQFF
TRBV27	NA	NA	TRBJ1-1	TGTGCCACCAGGCTAGGGGGTAGTGGTGAAGCTTTCTTT	CATRLGGSGEAFF
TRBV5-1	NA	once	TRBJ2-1	TGCGCCAGCAGCCCGTCAGTCGGACAGGAGCAGTTCTTC	CASSPSVGQEQFF
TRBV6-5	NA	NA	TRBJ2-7	TGTGCCAGCAGTTATCTACCGGCCCCAGGGTCCTACGAGCAGTACTTC	CASSYLPAPGSYEQYF
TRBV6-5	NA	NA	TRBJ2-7	TGTGCCAGCAGTTTAATGCCGGGACTCGCGTCCTACGAGCAGTACTTC	CASSLMPGLASYEQYF
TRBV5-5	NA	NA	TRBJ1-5	TGTGCCAGCAGTCGAGGAAACAGGGAGAGCAATCAGCCCCAGCATTTT	CASSRGNRESNQPQHF
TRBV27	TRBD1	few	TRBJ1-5	TGTGCCAGCAGTTTGACAGGGGGTGGCAATCAGCCCCAGCATTTT	CASSLTGGGNQPQHF
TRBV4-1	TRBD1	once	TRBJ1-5	TGCGCCAGCAGCGAATCGACAGGGGTTCAGCCCCAGCATTTT	CASSESTGVQPQHF
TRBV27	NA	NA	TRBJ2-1	TGTGCCAGCAGTGCAGACAGGTCTAATGAGCAGTTCTTC	CASSADRSNEQFF
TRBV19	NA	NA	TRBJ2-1	TGTGCCAGTATTCGACGACCGGGAACCTACAATGAGCAGTTCTTC	CASIRRPGTYNEQFF
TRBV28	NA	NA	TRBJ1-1	TGTGCCAGCAGTTTATCAGGGATGAACACTGAAGCTTTCTTT	CASSLSGMNTEAFF
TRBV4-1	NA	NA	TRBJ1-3	TGCGCCAGCACCCAGGGGCTACCCTCTGGAAACACCATATATTTT	CASTQGLPSGNTIYF